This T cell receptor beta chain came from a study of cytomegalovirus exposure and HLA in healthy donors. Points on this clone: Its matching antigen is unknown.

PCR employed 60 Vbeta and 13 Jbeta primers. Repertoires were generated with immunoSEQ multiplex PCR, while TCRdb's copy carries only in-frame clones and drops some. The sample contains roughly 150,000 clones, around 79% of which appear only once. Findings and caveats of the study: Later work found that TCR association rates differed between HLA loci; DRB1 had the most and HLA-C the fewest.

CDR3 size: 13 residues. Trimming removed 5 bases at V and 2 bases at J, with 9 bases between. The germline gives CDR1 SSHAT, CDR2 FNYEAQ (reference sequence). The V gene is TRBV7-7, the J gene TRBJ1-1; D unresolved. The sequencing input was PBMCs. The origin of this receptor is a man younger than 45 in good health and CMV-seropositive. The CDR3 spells CASSPYKNTEAFF. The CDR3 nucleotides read TGTGCCAGCAGCCCGTACAAAAACACTGAAGCTTTCTTT. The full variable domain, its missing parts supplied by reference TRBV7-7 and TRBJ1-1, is GAGVSQSPRYKVTKRGQDVTLRCDPISSHATLYWYQQALGQGPEFLTYFNYEAQPDKSGLPSDRFSAERPEGSISTLTIQRTEQRDSAMYRCASSPYKNTEAFFGQGTRLTVV.